One and the same sample provided the 4 T cell receptor beta chains below, sequenced in a study of blood T cell repertoires in COVID-19. TCRdb's copy holds only in-frame clones and misses some; the assay was immunoSEQ multiplex PCR. This sample carries about 100,000 clones, more than 75% of them seen once, and the ten largest clones take roughly 12%. The sequencing input was peripheral blood. These receptors all stem from a human donor in a cohort sampled during active COVID-19.

This CDR3 reads CASKRTGATEAFF. Written as DNA, the CDR3 is TGTGCCAGTAAGAGGACAGGGGCCACTGAAGCTTTCTTT. This chain connects TRBV19 to TRBJ1-1, with 9 bases identical to TRBD1. CDR1 LNHDA and CDR2 SQIVND come from the germline V gene (reference sequence). V lost 7 bases, J lost 4 bases, and 4 bases stayed unmatched. CDR3 length: 13 amino acids.

This clone turned up a few times. The gene calls are TRBV6-5 and TRBJ2-3; a possible D gene is TRBD2 (5 bases). CDR1 is MNHEY, CDR2 SVGAGI, per germline. V was clipped by 6 bases and J by 0 bases, with 13 bases between them. This CDR3 region has 15 residues. Here the CDR3 reads CASRSGRRSTDTQYF. The CDR3, as DNA: TGTGCCAGCAGATCCGGGCGGAGGAGCACAGATACGCAGTATTTT.

The V call is TRBV25-1, the J call TRBJ1-1; no clear D gene. This CDR3 has 11 residues. Germline assignment: CDR1 MGHDK and CDR2 SYGVNS. Trimming cost V 3 bases and J 10 bases, with 9 bases left between them. The CDR3 DNA follows: TGTGCCAGCAGTGACGGGAGGCGAGCTTTCTTT. Encoded protein: CASSDGRRAFF.

The chain is built from TRBV19 and TRBJ2-7, with D perhaps TRBD2 (5 bases). V was shortened by 6 bases and J by 0 bases, with 12 bases between the two germline ends. Germline values: CDR1 LNHDA, CDR2 SQIVND (reference sequence). CDR3 length: 14 residues. The CDR3 DNA follows: TGTGCCAGTAGAGTGACGGGAAGCTCCTACGAGCAGTACTTC. Translation: CASRVTGSSYEQYF. Full variable domain (rest looked up from reference TRBV19 and TRBJ2-7): DGGITQSPKYLFRKEGQNVTLSCEQNLNHDAMYWYRQDPGQGLRLIYYSQIVNDFQKGDIAEGYSVSREKKESFPLTVTSAQKNPTAFYLCASRVTGSSYEQYFGPGTRLTVT.